A selection of T cell receptor beta chains follows, all from one sample in a study of CD8 T cells in ankylosing spondylitis. Each CDR3 protein is one row after TCRdb ran MiXCR on the 5' RACE reads. The sample has approximately 200,000 distinct CDR3 sequences; 9.5% to 15% are singletons. The specimen was blood, either unsorted or a sorted T cell fraction (not recorded which). Receptor source: a male donor with ankylosing spondylitis or in good health (not recorded which). CDR3s include the opening cysteine and the closing phenylalanine or tryptophan. A D gene is named only where the DNA matches it firmly. Some rows have no size entry. The others give once, few or many, or a class for an expanded clone.

D gene,J gene,V gene,clone size,CDR3 DNA,CDR3 protein
-,TRBJ2-5,TRBV27,few,TGTGCCAGCAGTTTATACCCGGCCCCACAAGAGACCCAGTACTTC,CASSLYPAPQETQYF
-,TRBJ1-1,TRBV20-1,-,TGCATTTCGAGGGCAGCAATGAACACTGAAGCTTTCTTT,CISRAAMNTEAFF
-,TRBJ2-1,TRBV4-1,-,TGCGCCAGCAGCCAAGATGGGCCGGGAGTGGCCTACAATGAGCAGTTCTTC,CASSQDGPGVAYNEQFF
-,TRBJ2-7,TRBV13,few,TGTGCCAGCAGCTTAGGCCGCAGGGCCGAGCAGTACTTC,CASSLGRRAEQYF
-,TRBJ2-7,TRBV4-1,few,TGCGCCAGCAGTCCGCAGGGTGGGGACTACGAGCAGTACTTC,CASSPQGGDYEQYF
TRBD2,TRBJ2-5,TRBV4-1,many,TGCGCCAGCAGCCAAGCCCCTCCGACTAGCGGACAAGAGACCCAGTACTTC,CASSQAPPTSGQETQYF
-,TRBJ2-6,TRBV5-1,-,TGCGCCACCCCGGGTCCCAGAGCTACTGGGGCCAACGTCCTGACTTTC,CATPGPRATGANVLTF
TRBD2,TRBJ2-5,TRBV11-1,-,TGTGCCAGCAGCTTGCCTAGCGGATACCAAGAGACCCAGTACTTC,CASSLPSGYQETQYF
TRBD1,TRBJ2-1,TRBV12-3/TRBV12-4,many,TGTGCCAGCAGGATGACAGGGGGCGCCGGCACACACAATGAGCAGTTCTTC,CASRMTGGAGTHNEQFF
TRBD2,TRBJ2-7,TRBV7-9,few,TGTGCCAGCAGCAAAGGACTAGCGGGAGCCTACGAGCAGTACTTC,CASSKGLAGAYEQYF
-,TRBJ1-1,TRBV3-1,few,TGTGCCAGCAGCCAAACCGGGACAATTCAAGGGAAGACTGAAGCTTTCTTT,CASSQTGTIQGKTEAFF
-,TRBJ2-1,TRBV4-1,-,TGCGCCAGCAGCCAAGTTGGCGGGGGCCGGTACAATGAGCAGTTCTTC,CASSQVGGGRYNEQFF
-,TRBJ2-3,TRBV9,many,TGTGCCAGCGAGGGCCCCGGCACAGATACGCAGTATTTT,CASEGPGTDTQYF
TRBD2,TRBJ2-7,TRBV6-1,-,TGTGCCAGCAGTACCGGACTAGCGGGGATCTACGAGCAGTACTTC,CASSTGLAGIYEQYF
-,TRBJ2-1,TRBV27,-,TGTGCCACCACTAGGGGGACCTCCTACAATGAGCAGTTCTTC,CATTRGTSYNEQFF
-,TRBJ1-1,TRBV5-1,-,TGCGCCAGCAGCCCGGAGGGGGGCGGGATCCTATCTATGAACACTGAAGCTTTCTTT,CASSPEGGGILSMNTEAFF
-,TRBJ2-7,TRBV30,-,TGTGCCTGGAGTGTAATGGGCGGCGAGCAGTACTTC,CAWSVMGGEQYF
TRBD1,TRBJ2-1,TRBV5-6,once,TGTGCCAGCAGCTTAAGTCAGGGGGCGCCGGGCAATGAGCAGTTCTTC,CASSLSQGAPGNEQFF
TRBD1,TRBJ2-3,TRBV24-1,-,TGTGCCACCAGTGATAACAGGGGGTACCAAGATACGCAGTATTTT,CATSDNRGYQDTQYF
TRBD1,TRBJ2-7,TRBV5-1,few,TGCGCCAGCAGCTTTGGACAGGACTACGAGCAGTACTTC,CASSFGQDYEQYF
-,TRBJ2-7,TRBV30,-,TGTGCCTGGATTCAGCCGGGCGAGCAGTACTTC,CAWIQPGEQYF
TRBD2,TRBJ2-4,TRBV27,-,TGTGCCAGTTCCCCCTGGGGAGGGGAGAGCATTCAGTACTTC,CASSPWGGESIQYF
TRBD2,TRBJ2-3,TRBV12-3/TRBV12-4,-,TGTGCCAGCAGCGTTAGCGGGGGGCCGCCAGATACGCAGTATTTT,CASSVSGGPPDTQYF
-,TRBJ1-3,TRBV12-3/TRBV12-4,few,TGTGCCAGCAGTTCTGGCTACACCATATATTTT,CASSSGYTIYF